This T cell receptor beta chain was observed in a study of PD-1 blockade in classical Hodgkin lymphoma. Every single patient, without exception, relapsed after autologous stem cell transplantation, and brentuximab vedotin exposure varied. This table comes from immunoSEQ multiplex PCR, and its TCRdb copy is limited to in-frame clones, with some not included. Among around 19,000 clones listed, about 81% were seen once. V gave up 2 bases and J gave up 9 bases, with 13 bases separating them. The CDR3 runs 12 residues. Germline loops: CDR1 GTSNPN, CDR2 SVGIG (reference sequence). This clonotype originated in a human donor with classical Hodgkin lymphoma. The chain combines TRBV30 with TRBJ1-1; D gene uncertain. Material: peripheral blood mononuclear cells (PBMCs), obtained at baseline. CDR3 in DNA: TGTGCCTGGAGTTTCGACGTTACCCAAGCTTTCTTT. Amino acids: CAWSFDVTQAFF.